This T cell receptor (beta chain) stems from a study of blood T cell repertoires in COVID-19. About the research overall: Acute and convalescent COVID-19 samples came from the United States, Italy and Spain. PBMCs, B-cell-depleted T cells, or T cells were the source of the cDNA or gDNA that made up the material.

In the study's own analysis: Amplified reference gene primers provided the basis for estimating nucleated cell counts. This table comes from immunoSEQ multiplex PCR, and its TCRdb copy is limited to in-frame clones, with some not included. V and J calls and clone size come straight from that table; D and trimming were deduced from the DNA. The repertoire consists of approximately 450,000 clones, with roughly 89% occurring once and the leading ten covering 4.3%. Germline V CDR1 and CDR2: MGHRA, YSYEKL. The V and J ends lost 1 base and 1 base respectively, with 10 bases between them. This CDR3 region has 15 residues.

The sequence was collected from a woman in her twenties or thirties with acute or convalescent COVID-19. Input material: peripheral blood. The rearrangement joins TRBV4-1 to TRBJ1-2; D not certain. The CDR3 coding sequence is TGCGCCAGCAGCCAAGTTCCAGTGCTTAACTATGGCTACACCTTC. This sequence encodes CASSQVPVLNYGYTF.